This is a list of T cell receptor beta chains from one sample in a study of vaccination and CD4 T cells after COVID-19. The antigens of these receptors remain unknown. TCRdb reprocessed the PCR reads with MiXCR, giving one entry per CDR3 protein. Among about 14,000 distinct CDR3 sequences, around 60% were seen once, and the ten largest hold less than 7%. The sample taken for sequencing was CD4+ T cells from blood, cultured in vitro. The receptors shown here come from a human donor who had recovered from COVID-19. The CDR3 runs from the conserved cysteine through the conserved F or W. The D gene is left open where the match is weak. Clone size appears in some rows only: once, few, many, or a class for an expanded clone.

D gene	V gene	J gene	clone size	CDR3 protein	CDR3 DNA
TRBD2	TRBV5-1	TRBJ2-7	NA	CASTSGTASYEQYF	TGCGCCAGCACGAGCGGGACCGCCTCCTACGAGCAGTACTTC
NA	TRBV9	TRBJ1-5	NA	CASSPGTTSNQPQHF	TGTGCCAGCAGCCCCGGGACAACCAGCAATCAGCCCCAGCATTTT
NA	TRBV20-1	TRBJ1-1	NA	CSADGALGGTEAFF	TGCAGTGCAGATGGGGCCCTGGGAGGGACTGAAGCTTTCTTT
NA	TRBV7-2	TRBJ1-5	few	CASSLEGGQYQPQHF	TGTGCCAGCAGCTTAGAGGGGGGTCAATATCAGCCCCAGCATTTT
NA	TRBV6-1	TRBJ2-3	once	CASRSQGADTQYF	TGTGCCAGCAGGTCGCAGGGCGCAGATACGCAGTATTTT
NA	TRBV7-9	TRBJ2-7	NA	CASSESYEQYF	TGTGCCAGCAGCGAATCCTACGAGCAGTACTTC
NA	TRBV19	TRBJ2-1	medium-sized	CATNPTYNLYNEQFF	TGTGCCACCAACCCAACCTATAACCTTTACAATGAGCAGTTCTTC
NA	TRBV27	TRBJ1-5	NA	CAINGLRLQHF	TGTGCCATCAACGGGCTGAGGCTCCAGCATTTT
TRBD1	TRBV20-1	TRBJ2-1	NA	CSAHGGMGTGGSYNEQFF	TGCAGTGCTCACGGAGGGATGGGGACAGGGGGGTCCTACAATGAGCAGTTCTTC
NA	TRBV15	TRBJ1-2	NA	CATSRDKQWGYTF	TGTGCCACCAGCAGAGATAAGCAGTGGGGCTACACCTTC
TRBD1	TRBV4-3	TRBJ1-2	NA	CASSQVGRGPPYGYTF	TGCGCCAGCAGCCAAGTTGGGAGGGGGCCTCCCTATGGCTACACCTTC
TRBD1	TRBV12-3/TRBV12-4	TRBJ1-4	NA	CASSWTGGQKLFF	TGTGCCAGCAGTTGGACAGGGGGCCAAAAACTGTTTTTT
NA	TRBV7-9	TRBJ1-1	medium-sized	CASSLDGGAEAFF	TGTGCCAGCAGCTTAGATGGAGGGGCTGAAGCTTTCTTT
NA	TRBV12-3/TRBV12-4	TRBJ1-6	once	CASSLMESDNSPLHF	TGTGCCAGCAGTTTAATGGAGAGCGATAATTCACCCCTCCACTTT
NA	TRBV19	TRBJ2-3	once	CASSNRLVWTDTQYF	TGTGCCAGTAGTAACCGGCTAGTGTGGACAGATACGCAGTATTTT
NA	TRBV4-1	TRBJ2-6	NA	CASSRWGSASGANVLTF	TGCGCCAGCAGCCGCTGGGGATCCGCCTCTGGGGCCAACGTCCTGACTTTC
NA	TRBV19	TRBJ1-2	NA	CASSIGGAGSYGYTF	TGTGCCAGTAGTATAGGGGGCGCGGGGAGCTATGGCTACACCTTC
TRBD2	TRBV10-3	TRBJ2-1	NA	CAISGTSGSSYNEQFF	TGTGCCATCAGTGGGACTAGCGGGAGCTCCTACAATGAGCAGTTCTTC
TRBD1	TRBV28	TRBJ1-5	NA	CASSTGQGTQPQHF	TGTGCCAGCAGTACCGGACAGGGAACTCAGCCCCAGCATTTT
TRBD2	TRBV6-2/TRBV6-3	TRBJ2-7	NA	CASSSPSGRSSYEQYF	TGTGCCAGCAGTTCGCCTAGCGGGAGGAGCTCCTACGAGCAGTACTTC
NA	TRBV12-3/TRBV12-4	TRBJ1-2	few	CASSPRGYGYTF	TGTGCCAGCAGTCCGAGGGGCTATGGCTACACCTTC
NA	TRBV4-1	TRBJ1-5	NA	CASSQEGVSNQPQHF	TGCGCCAGCAGCCAAGAGGGGGTGAGCAATCAGCCCCAGCATTTT
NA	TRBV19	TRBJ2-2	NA	CASSIGYRTGELFF	TGTGCCAGTAGTATAGGGTATAGGACCGGGGAGCTGTTTTTT
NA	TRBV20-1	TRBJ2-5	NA	CSAPQQGGEETQYF	TGCAGTGCGCCCCAACAGGGAGGGGAGGAGACCCAGTACTTC
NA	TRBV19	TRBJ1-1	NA	CASSSQGMNTEAFF	TGTGCCAGTAGTTCTCAGGGGATGAACACTGAAGCTTTCTTT
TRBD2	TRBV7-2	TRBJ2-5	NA	CASSSDGGGGTQYF	TGTGCCAGCAGCTCCGATGGGGGGGGGGGGACCCAGTACTTC
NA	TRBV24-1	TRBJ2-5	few	CATSDPRGHLRETQYF	TGTGCCACCAGTGATCCCCGGGGACATCTGAGGGAGACCCAGTACTTC
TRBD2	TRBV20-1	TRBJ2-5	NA	CSARDQAGAQETQYF	TGCAGTGCTAGAGATCAAGCGGGAGCTCAAGAGACCCAGTACTTC
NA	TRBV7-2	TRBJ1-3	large	CASSLDPGRAGNTIYF	TGTGCCAGCAGCTTAGATCCAGGGAGAGCTGGAAACACCATATATTTT
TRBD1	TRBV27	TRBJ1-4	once	CASSLRDRGGKLFF	TGTGCCAGCAGTTTACGGGACAGGGGAGGAAAACTGTTTTTT
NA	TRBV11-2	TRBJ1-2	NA	CASSLVLGPDGYTF	TGTGCCAGCAGCTTAGTTTTGGGGCCGGATGGCTACACCTTC
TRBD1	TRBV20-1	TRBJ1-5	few	CSARPSDRGFQPQHF	TGCAGTGCTAGACCCTCAGACAGGGGTTTTCAGCCCCAGCATTTT
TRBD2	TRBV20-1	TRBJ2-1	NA	CSARGVASGRNEQFF	TGCAGTGCTAGAGGGGTCGCTAGCGGGAGAAATGAGCAGTTCTTC
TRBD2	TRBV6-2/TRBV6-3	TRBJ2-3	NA	CASTSGSLWDTQYF	TGTGCCAGCACCAGCGGGAGTTTGTGGGATACGCAGTATTTT
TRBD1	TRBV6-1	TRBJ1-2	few	CASSEQQGADGYTF	TGTGCCAGCAGTGAACAACAGGGGGCGGATGGCTACACCTTC
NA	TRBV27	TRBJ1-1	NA	CASKVAGDTEAFF	TGTGCCAGCAAGGTTGCGGGGGACACTGAAGCTTTCTTT
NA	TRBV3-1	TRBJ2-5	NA	CASSQWRDTQQVETQYF	TGTGCCAGCAGCCAATGGAGGGACACCCAGCAAGTAGAGACCCAGTACTTC
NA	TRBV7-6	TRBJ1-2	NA	CASSLESGGENYTF	TGTGCCAGCAGCTTAGAATCAGGAGGGGAGAACTACACCTTC
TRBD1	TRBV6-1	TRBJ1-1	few	CASSVTGGTEAFF	TGTGCCAGCAGTGTCACAGGGGGTACTGAAGCTTTCTTT
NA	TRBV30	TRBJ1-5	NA	CAWSGTGNQPQHF	TGTGCCTGGAGTGGGACGGGGAATCAGCCCCAGCATTTT